Given below is one T cell receptor (beta chain) in context. The target antigen is unknown. Trimming shortened V by 0 bases and J by 5 bases, and 10 bases separated the two germline ends. The CDR3 extends over 14 amino acids. Germline-derived CDR1 and CDR2 are LGHNA and YSLEER. Healthy HIV-negative adults without recent acute infections or vaccinations served as donors. Caucasian adults living in Nashville, Tennessee, provided all samples. The data were taken from a study of shared clonotypes between healthy human individuals. Looking at the study overall: Three plates each covered CD4 naive and memory; CD8 naive two, CD8 memory one. Findings and limits, study-wide: Blood was the sole source, and tissue repertoires probably differ.

Libraries were prepared by immunoSEQ multiplex PCR; TCRdb keeps only in-frame clonotypes and omits some of them. The sample lists roughly 660,000 clones; 90% were seen once. The J gene is TRBJ1-1, the V gene TRBV4-3; D possibly corresponds to TRBD1 (5 bases). This receptor was obtained from a man between 18 and 35 years old in good health. Some clones in this sample may be carry-over from other donors' samples. Material for sequencing was memory CD8+ T cells from PBMCs. Described subset: CD45RO+ cells pooled with CCR7-negative TemRA cells. The CDR3 DNA sequence: TGCGCCAGCAGCCAAGATGAAAGGGGTACTGAAGCTTTCTTT. Protein product: CASSQDERGTEAFF.